A selection of T cell receptor beta chains follows, all from one sample in a study of blood T cell repertoires in COVID-19. Profiling relied on immunoSEQ multiplex PCR, and the TCRdb table lists in-frame clones only, not all of them. This table holds about 45,000 clones, about nine tenths found once. Material for sequencing was peripheral blood. All receptors derive from a human donor in a cohort sampled during active COVID-19. CDR3s include the opening cysteine and the closing phenylalanine or tryptophan. D genes are given only for firm matches. A row's size may be missing; if present it is once, few, many or a size class.

v_gene	j_gene	abundance	d_gene	CDR3aa	CDR3nt
TRBV18	TRBJ1-1	NA	TRBD1	CASSPGTGTTEAFF	TGTGCCAGCTCACCCGGGACAGGGACGACTGAAGCTTTCTTT
TRBV29-1	TRBJ1-2	NA	NA	CSVDDRNYGYTF	TGCAGCGTCGACGACAGGAACTATGGCTACACCTTC
TRBV6-2/TRBV6-3	TRBJ1-2	NA	NA	CASSQDARGYGYTF	TGTGCCAGCAGTCAGGACGCTCGGGGCTATGGCTACACCTTC
TRBV4-1	TRBJ1-1	NA	NA	CASSQGGLRGSTEAFF	TGCGCCAGCAGCCAAGGGGGGCTCAGGGGAAGCACTGAAGCTTTCTTT
TRBV4-1	TRBJ2-3	NA	TRBD2	CASSQEGGYTQYF	TGCGCCAGCAGCCAAGAGGGAGGGTATACGCAGTATTTT
TRBV18	TRBJ1-5	NA	NA	CASSPPSKSPQHF	TGTGCCAGCTCACCACCTTCGAAAAGCCCCCAGCATTTT
TRBV3-1/TRBV3-2	TRBJ1-2	NA	NA	CASSSGLAPTEGYTF	TGTGCCAGCAGCTCCGGGTTGGCACCCACGGAGGGCTACACCTTC
TRBV24-1	TRBJ2-5	NA	TRBD2	CATSDFGTSGSKETQYF	TGTGCCACCAGTGATTTTGGGACTAGCGGGAGTAAAGAGACCCAGTACTTC
TRBV20-1	TRBJ2-2	NA	TRBD1	CSAQGVGELFF	TGCAGTGCGCAGGGGGTCGGGGAGCTGTTTTTT
TRBV4-3	TRBJ2-1	NA	NA	CASSQELGLGIIEQFF	TGCGCCAGCAGCCAAGAGTTGGGGCTGGGCATTATTGAGCAGTTCTTC
TRBV27	TRBJ2-1	NA	TRBD1	CASKGAGRYNEQFF	TGTGCCAGCAAGGGGGCAGGGCGCTACAATGAGCAGTTCTTC
TRBV7-2	TRBJ1-5	NA	NA	CASSSYSPHQPQHF	TGTGCCAGCAGCTCCTACAGCCCCCATCAGCCCCAGCATTTT
TRBV14	TRBJ1-3	NA	TRBD1	CASRRQGYSGNTIYF	TGTGCCAGCAGGCGACAGGGGTACTCTGGAAACACCATATATTTT
TRBV12-3/TRBV12-4	TRBJ2-1	NA	NA	CASSLGPGEQFF	TGTGCCAGCAGTTTAGGACCGGGAGAGCAGTTCTTC
TRBV27	TRBJ1-1	NA	NA	CASSLTRNTEAFF	TGTGCCAGCAGTCTCACTCGGAACACTGAAGCTTTCTTT
TRBV4-3	TRBJ2-6	NA	TRBD2	CASSPRLAGGTLSSGANVLTF	TGCGCCAGCAGCCCTCGACTAGCGGGGGGCACCCTTAGCTCTGGGGCCAACGTCCTGACTTTC
TRBV5-1	TRBJ2-3	NA	TRBD2	CASSLVLAGGDTQYF	TGCGCCAGCAGCTTGGTTCTAGCGGGGGGGGACACGCAGTATTTT
TRBV5-6	TRBJ2-1	NA	TRBD2	CASSLVGGEGKNEQFF	TGTGCCAGCAGCTTGGTCGGCGGGGAGGGGAAAAATGAGCAGTTCTTC
TRBV30	TRBJ1-2	NA	TRBD1	CAWRGLMTGVYGYTF	TGTGCCTGGAGGGGACTGATGACAGGGGTATATGGCTACACCTTC
TRBV19	TRBJ2-1	NA	NA	CASTGFTEQFF	TGTGCCAGTACTGGCTTTACTGAGCAGTTCTTC
TRBV27	TRBJ2-3	NA	NA	CASSLSQSTDTQYF	TGTGCCAGCAGTTTAAGTCAGTCGACAGATACGCAGTATTTT
TRBV7-9	TRBJ2-7	NA	NA	CASSLGHQPYEQYF	TGTGCCAGCAGCTTAGGACACCAACCCTACGAGCAGTACTTC
TRBV2	TRBJ1-2	NA	NA	CATSTEVNYGYTF	TGTGCCACCTCGACAGAAGTTAACTATGGCTACACCTTC
TRBV19	TRBJ2-7	NA	NA	CASSGPDGYEQYF	TGTGCCAGTAGTGGGCCAGATGGGTACGAGCAGTACTTC
TRBV11-2	TRBJ2-1	NA	TRBD2	CASSLVAGVESNEQFF	TGTGCCAGCAGCTTAGTGGCGGGAGTTGAGAGCAATGAGCAGTTCTTC
TRBV10-3	TRBJ1-5	NA	TRBD1	CAISESSGQGYQPQHF	TGTGCCATCAGTGAGTCCTCAGGACAGGGTTATCAGCCCCAGCATTTT
TRBV7-8	TRBJ1-4	NA	NA	CASSPGGTNEKLFF	TGTGCCAGCAGCCCCGGAGGAACTAATGAAAAACTGTTTTTT
TRBV2	TRBJ1-1	NA	NA	CASSEVGREAFF	TGTGCCAGCAGTGAGGTCGGGAGAGAAGCTTTCTTT
TRBV3-1/TRBV3-2	TRBJ1-2	once	NA	CASSQGGDGYTF	TGTGCCAGCAGCCAAGGAGGCGATGGCTACACCTTC
TRBV7-6	TRBJ2-1	NA	TRBD1	CASSSGDRVRGEQFF	TGTGCCAGCAGCTCGGGGGACAGGGTTCGTGGTGAGCAGTTCTTC
TRBV9	TRBJ2-1	NA	NA	CASSVRGGSNNEQFF	TGTGCCAGCAGCGTACGCGGAGGGTCAAACAATGAGCAGTTCTTC
TRBV6-6	TRBJ2-1	NA	NA	CASSQGLPLYNEQFF	TGTGCCAGCAGTCAAGGACTGCCCCTCTACAATGAGCAGTTCTTC
TRBV15	TRBJ1-6	NA	NA	CATSLRQNSPLHF	TGTGCCACCAGCCTTCGACAGAATTCACCCCTCCACTTT
TRBV10-3	TRBJ1-5	NA	NA	CATTFGINQPQHF	TGTGCCACAACATTTGGTATTAATCAGCCCCAGCATTTT
TRBV9	TRBJ1-4	NA	TRBD1	CASSTAGTGDEKLFF	TGTGCCAGCAGCACTGCCGGGACAGGGGATGAAAAACTGTTTTTT
TRBV5-1	TRBJ2-5	NA	NA	CASSLELRGLQETQYF	TGCGCCAGCAGCTTGGAGTTACGGGGATTACAAGAGACCCAGTACTTC
TRBV7-3	TRBJ2-3	NA	NA	CASSQARTATDTQYF	TGTGCCAGCAGCCAGGCCCGCACCGCCACAGATACGCAGTATTTT
TRBV19	TRBJ1-4	NA	NA	CASTALGGHEGEKLFF	TGTGCCAGTACCGCCCTAGGGGGACACGAGGGTGAAAAACTGTTTTTT
TRBV29-1	TRBJ2-1	NA	TRBD2	CSDRLAGVPYNEQFF	TGCAGCGACCGACTAGCGGGAGTACCCTACAATGAGCAGTTCTTC
TRBV7-2	TRBJ1-5	NA	TRBD1	CASSIQTGGHQPQHF	TGTGCCAGCAGTATTCAAACAGGGGGGCATCAGCCCCAGCATTTT
TRBV6-2/TRBV6-3	TRBJ2-2	NA	TRBD2	CASSYSMASGDLGGELFF	TGTGCCAGCAGTTACTCGATGGCTAGCGGGGATTTAGGAGGGGAGCTGTTTTTT
TRBV5-1	TRBJ2-2	NA	TRBD1	CASSLGPGTGDGELFF	TGCGCCAGCAGCTTGGGTCCAGGGACAGGGGACGGGGAGCTGTTTTTT
TRBV27	TRBJ1-6	few	NA	CASNRGNHSPLHF	TGTGCCAGCAATCGGGGGAACCATTCACCCCTCCACTTT
TRBV3-1/TRBV3-2	TRBJ1-2	NA	NA	CASSHSPGGGYTF	TGTGCCAGCAGCCATTCCCCGGGGGGGGGCTACACCTTC
TRBV2	TRBJ2-2	NA	TRBD1	CASKGQYTYTGELFF	TGTGCCAGCAAGGGACAGTACACCTACACCGGGGAGCTGTTTTTT
TRBV5-5	TRBJ2-3	NA	NA	CASSFRIRGDTQYF	TGTGCCAGCAGCTTTCGGATCCGCGGAGATACGCAGTATTTT
TRBV30	TRBJ1-3	NA	NA	CAWSVKTDSGNTIYF	TGTGCCTGGAGTGTAAAGACTGACTCTGGAAACACCATATATTTT
TRBV5-4	TRBJ2-7	few	NA	CASSLTTGTSPREQYF	TGTGCCAGCAGCTTGACCACCGGGACATCGCCTCGCGAGCAGTACTTC
TRBV5-1	TRBJ2-3	NA	NA	CASSMWTDSTDTQYF	TGCGCCAGCAGCATGTGGACAGATAGCACAGATACGCAGTATTTT
TRBV19	TRBJ2-1	NA	NA	CASSIGLPGEQFF	TGTGCCAGTAGTATAGGACTCCCCGGTGAGCAGTTCTTC
TRBV5-4	TRBJ2-3	NA	NA	CASSWGLTTDTQYF	TGTGCCAGCAGCTGGGGACTCACCACAGATACGCAGTATTTT